This TCR beta chain was sequenced for a study of monozygotic twins with inflammatory bowel disease. Whole-study results and caveats: Lower TCRbeta diversity (inverse Simpson) was seen in IBD patients than in healthy co-twins.

CDR1 and CDR2 from the germline V gene are SGHTA and FQGTGA. This CDR3 has 16 residues. Note on this clonotype: Its specificity is not known.

The cDNA of both the TCRalpha and TCRbeta chains was subjected to two nested PCRs of around 15 and 10 cycles. TCRdb reanalyzed the 5' RACE reads, giving one entry per CDR3 protein sequence and no DNA. This table lists around 230,000 distinct CDR3 sequences. Sequencing was performed on blood. The rearrangement joins TRBV7-3 to TRBJ1-2. This receptor was identified in a human donor with ulcerative colitis or Crohn's disease, or a healthy co-twin of an affected twin (not recorded which). CDR3 loop: CASSLTGPPENYGYTF.